The 21 T cell receptor beta chains reported below all come from one sample, sequenced in a study of T-cell memory formation after mild COVID-19. TCRdb analysed the 5' RACE reads with MiXCR anew, one entry per CDR3 protein. Altogether some 300,000 distinct CDR3 sequences are present, 15% to 20% being singletons, with the ten largest covering about 21%. The sequenced sample consisted of PBMCs or a T cell subset sorted from them (not recorded which). The source is a man between 18 and 35 years old who had mild COVID-19 (a few samples of this study predate the infection). Cell type and time point are not known.

This clonotype appeared a few times. The chain couples TRBV20-1 to TRBJ2-7; 9 bases are a match to TRBD1. The CDR3 totals 13 residues. Per germline, CDR1 DFQATT and CDR2 SNEGSKA (reference sequence). CDR3 nucleotides: TGCAGCCCCGCCGGGGACAGGGACCACGAGCAGTACGTC. Its protein product is CSPAGDRDHEQYV.

The J gene is TRBJ1-1, the V gene TRBV28; D unclear. Germline assignment: CDR1 MDHEN and CDR2 SYDVKM. With 5 bases removed from V and 3 bases from J, the gap between germline ends came to 16 bases. The CDR3 contains 15 residues. The CDR3 loop reads CASSPHSAGYTEAFF. CDR3 nucleotide sequence: TGTGCCAGCAGTCCCCACTCCGCAGGATACACTGAAGCTTTCTTT.

J is TRBJ2-5 and V is TRBV14; 12 bases are a match to TRBD2. Trimming at V came to 4 bases and at J to 5 bases, leaving 11 bases not matched to a gene. Germline CDR1 and CDR2: SGHDN and FVKESK. The CDR3 has 17 residues. The CDR3 spells CASSPWTSGDWEETQYF. The CDR3 region has the DNA TGTGCCAGCAGCCCCTGGACTAGCGGGGACTGGGAGGAGACCCAGTACTTC. The variable domain in full, with the rest retrieved from reference TRBV14 and TRBJ2-5, is EAGVTQFPSHSVIEKGQTVTLRCDPISGHDNLYWYRRVMGKEIKFLLHFVKESKQDESGMPNNRFLAERTGGTYSTLKVQPAELEDSGVYFCASSPWTSGDWEETQYFGPGTRLLVL.

This clonotype was seen a handful of times. V gene TRBV20-1 combines with J gene TRBJ1-5; possible D gene TRBD1, 6 bases. The length of the CDR3 is 14 residues. Germline V CDR1 and CDR2: DFQATT, SNEGSKA (reference sequence). Trimming shortened V by 3 bases and J by 1 base, and 10 bases separated the two germline ends. As DNA, the CDR3 is TGCAGTGCTAGGGCAGGGACAAGCAATCAGCCCCAGCATTTT. This encodes CSARAGTSNQPQHF.

V is TRBV14 and J is TRBJ1-1; unclear D gene. CDR3 size: 14 residues. The germline V and J ends were trimmed by 3 bases and 3 bases, with 11 bases remaining between them. Germline V gene lookup returns CDR1 SGHDN and CDR2 FVKESK. CDR3 nucleotide sequence: TGTGCCAGCAGCCATTATAGACGGGACACTGAAGCTTTCTTT. Translation: CASSHYRRDTEAFF.

This clonotype was counted a few times. J is TRBJ2-7 and V is TRBV6-5, with a tentative D call TRBD1 (6 bases). The germline V gene encodes CDR1 MNHEY and CDR2 SVGAGI. Trimming removed 0 bases from V and 6 bases from J, with 9 bases in between. The CDR3 consists of 13 residues. CDR3 DNA: TGTGCCAGCAGTTACTCGATGACAGGCGAGCAGTACTTC. This gives the protein CASSYSMTGEQYF.

This clonotype was detected a few times. The rearrangement uses TRBV5-1 and TRBJ2-3; 8 positions agree with TRBD1. There are 15 residues in the CDR3. Germline V lookup: CDR1 SGHRS, CDR2 YFSETQ. Trimming at V came to 4 bases and at J to 5 bases, leaving 9 bases not matched to a gene. CDR3 residues: CASSLAAGGVDTQYF. The CDR3 nucleotides are TGCGCCAGCAGCCTGGCCGCAGGGGGCGTAGATACGCAGTATTTT. The full variable domain, rest sourced from reference TRBV5-1 and TRBJ2-3, is KAGVTQTPRYLIKTRGQQVTLSCSPISGHRSVSWYQQTPGQGLQFLFEYFSETQRNKGNFPGRFSGRQFSNSRSEMNVSTLELGDSALYLCASSLAAGGVDTQYFGPGTRLTVL.

The chain has TRBV7-9 and TRBJ2-1; maybe TRBD2 (8 bases). In germline, CDR1 is SEHNR, CDR2 FQNEAQ (reference sequence). The CDR3 consists of 15 residues. Trimming pared 5 bases from V and 8 bases from J, leaving 19 bases between. The CDR3 protein is CASSHPGLGGHEQFF. The CDR3 DNA reads as TGTGCCAGCAGCCATCCGGGACTAGGGGGCCATGAGCAGTTCTTC.

The V gene is TRBV6-6, the J gene TRBJ2-7; 10 positions match TRBD1. The V gene's germline CDR1 is MNHNY and CDR2 SVGAGI (reference sequence). With V trimmed by 5 bases and J by 2 bases, 12 bases remained unmatched. This CDR3 region has 17 residues. The CDR3 loop is CASSPRAGTGVPYEQYF. The CDR3 DNA reads TGTGCCAGCAGTCCCAGGGCCGGGACAGGGGTACCCTACGAGCAGTACTTC.

This clonotype was observed a handful of times. J is TRBJ2-6 and V is TRBV5-1, with a weak D call TRBD2 (5 bases). Trimming removed 5 bases at V and 2 bases at J, with 14 bases between. The CDR3 has 16 residues. Germline assignment: CDR1 SGHRS and CDR2 YFSETQ. CDR3 loop: CASRRGRGTGANVLTF. The CDR3 coding sequence is TGCGCCAGCAGAAGAGGGAGAGGGACTGGGGCCAACGTCCTGACTTTC. Based on the CDR3 plus reference TRBV5-1 and TRBJ2-6, the full variable domain is KAGVTQTPRYLIKTRGQQVTLSCSPISGHRSVSWYQQTPGQGLQFLFEYFSETQRNKGNFPGRFSGRQFSNSRSEMNVSTLELGDSALYLCASRRGRGTGANVLTFGAGSRLTVL.

V and J are TRBV6-5 and TRBJ1-2, with 7 bases lining up with TRBD1. The CDR3 sequence is 15 residues long. With 6 bases clipped from V and 4 bases from J, the junction kept 11 bases outside the gene matches. From germline, CDR1 is MNHEY and CDR2 SVGAGI. The DNA for the CDR3 is TGTGCCAGCAGCCTAGACAGGGCTCTGTTCTATGGCTACACCTTC. It yields the protein CASSLDRALFYGYTF.

The gene calls are TRBV6-6 and TRBJ2-7; 7 bases match TRBD1. V trimming: 4 bases; J trimming: 6 bases; junction bases outside the gene matches: 9. This CDR3 comprises 14 residues. The germline CDR1 and CDR2 sequences are MNHNY and SVGAGI (reference sequence). The CDR3 DNA follows: TGTGCCAGCAGTTGGGCGTCAGGGGGTGTCGAGCAGTACTTC. Translated, it gives CASSWASGGVEQYF.

This clonotype was seen repeatedly, ten times or more. The chain recombines TRBV7-9 with TRBJ1-1, with 7 bases fitting TRBD1. The CDR3 is 12 residues long. Unmatched junction bases numbered 2, after V lost 8 bases and J lost 2 bases. Looked up from germline, CDR1 is SEHNR and CDR2 is FQNEAQ (reference sequence). The CDR3 DNA is TGTGCCAGCCACAGGGGCAACACTGAAGCTTTCTTT. Translated: CASHRGNTEAFF. Full variable domain (missing parts from reference TRBV7-9 and TRBJ1-1): DTGVSQNPRHKITKRGQNVTFRCDPISEHNRLYWYRQTLGQGPEFLTYFQNEAQLEKSRLLSDRFSAERPKGSFSTLEIQRTEQGDSAMYLCASHRGNTEAFFGQGTRLTVV.

The V call is TRBV5-6, the J call TRBJ2-5; D gene ambiguous. CDR3 length: 11 amino acids. The V end lost 1 base, the J end lost 6 bases, and 4 bases lay between the germline ends. Germline values: CDR1 SGHDT, CDR2 YYEEEE. The CDR3 DNA reads as TGTGCCAGCAGCTTGCGGCAGACCCAGTACTTC. Residues: CASSLRQTQYF.

This chain links TRBV7-6 with TRBJ2-3; maybe TRBD1 (7 bases). Deletions cut 6 bases from V and 6 bases from J, with 16 bases between. This CDR3 contains 14 residues. Germline CDR1 SGHVS, CDR2 FNYEAQ. The CDR3 coding sequence is TGTGCCAGCAGGAGACAGGGACTCATGGATACGCAGTATTTT. As protein: CASRRQGLMDTQYF.

The chain recombines TRBV7-9 with TRBJ2-3; the D gene could be TRBD1 or TRBD2 (5 bases each). Trimming stripped 5 bases from V and 2 bases from J, with 11 bases between. This CDR3 has 14 residues. CDR1 is SEHNR, CDR2 FQNEAQ, per germline (reference sequence). The DNA of the CDR3 is TGTGCCAGCAGCCTAGAGGGGCACACAGATACGCAGTATTTT. Its protein product is CASSLEGHTDTQYF.

A few counts support this clonotype. The chain employs TRBV5-1 and TRBJ1-2; weak D call: TRBD1 (5 bases). V was pared by 0 bases and J by 2 bases, with 8 bases between. The CDR3 extends over 14 amino acids. Germline V gene sequence: CDR1 SGHRS, CDR2 YFSETQ. Here the CDR3 reads CASSLADRNYGYTF. The CDR3 bases are TGCGCCAGCAGCTTGGCTGACAGAAACTATGGCTACACCTTC. The complete variable domain, with remaining parts taken from reference TRBV5-1 and TRBJ1-2, reads KAGVTQTPRYLIKTRGQQVTLSCSPISGHRSVSWYQQTPGQGLQFLFEYFSETQRNKGNFPGRFSGRQFSNSRSEMNVSTLELGDSALYLCASSLADRNYGYTFGSGTRLTVV.

The chain recombines TRBV4-1 with TRBJ1-1, with TRBD1 as a possible D gene (6 bases). Trimming removed 2 bases at V and 7 bases at J, with 11 bases between. CDR3 size: 13 residues. Germline values: CDR1 MGHRA, CDR2 YSYEKL. The CDR3 nucleotides are TGCGCCAGCAGCCAACCCGCAGGGGTTGAAGCTTTCTTT. Translating it yields CASSQPAGVEAFF.

This clonotype was seen a handful of times. This chain links TRBV20-1 with TRBJ1-2, with 7 bases lining up with TRBD1. This CDR3 contains 13 residues. Germline CDR1 is DFQATT and CDR2 is SNEGSKA (reference sequence). The trim removed 1 base at V and 5 bases at J, leaving 4 bases unmatched. The CDR3 loop reads CSARAGTAYGYTF. The DNA of the CDR3 is TGCAGTGCTAGAGCCGGGACAGCGTATGGCTACACCTTC.

This clonotype was observed at least ten times. For the CDR3, the DNA is TGTGCCAGCAGCTTTGGAAGGACAGATACGCAGTATTTT. The encoded protein is CASSFGRTDTQYF. J is TRBJ2-3 and V is TRBV7-2; no firm D call. CDR3 size: 13 residues. CDR1 and CDR2 from the germline V gene are SGHTA and FQGNSA. Trimming stripped 3 bases from V and 3 bases from J, with 7 bases between.

This clonotype has a handful of counts. The gene calls are TRBV7-8 and TRBJ2-1; 9 bases line up with TRBD1. The CDR3 length is 13 residues. V lost 0 bases and J lost 14; bases outside the gene matches: 5. Germline CDR1 reads SGHVS; CDR2 reads FQNEAQ. CDR3 in amino acids: CASSLASRTGEFF. The CDR3 DNA reads as TGTGCCAGCAGCTTAGCTTCCCGGACAGGGGAGTTCTTC.